These T cell receptor beta chains were read from a single sample in a study of blood T cell repertoires in COVID-19. Profiled with immunoSEQ multiplex PCR; TCRdb holds only in-frame clones, not every one. Of roughly 200,000 clones listed, around four fifths are singletons. Material: peripheral blood. Receptors were obtained from a woman at least 80 years old with active or convalescent COVID-19. Both conserved end residues are part of each CDR3. The D gene is left open where the match is weak. Rows give clone size only sometimes, using once, few, many, or a class for an expanded clone.

d_gene	v_gene	j_gene	abundance	CDR3nt	CDR3aa
TRBD2	TRBV5-4	TRBJ2-2	.	TGTGCCAGCAGCTTAGGTTCTGCGGGAGGGCCAGGGGAGCTGTTTTTT	CASSLGSAGGPGELFF
.	TRBV7-2	TRBJ2-7	.	TGTGCCAGCACCCCCCTAGCCGGCGGCCACGAGCAGTACTTC	CASTPLAGGHEQYF
.	TRBV6-2/TRBV6-3	TRBJ2-7	few	TGTGCCAGCAGTTATGCCGCAGGGTTATCCTACGAGCAGTACTTC	CASSYAAGLSYEQYF
TRBD1	TRBV19	TRBJ1-2	.	TGTGCCAGTAGTCCAAGGACAGGGGAGCTTTATGGCTACACCTTC	CASSPRTGELYGYTF
TRBD2	TRBV7-9	TRBJ2-1	.	TGTGCCAGCAGCTTTTTAGCGGGGACCTACAATGAGCAGTTCTTC	CASSFLAGTYNEQFF
.	TRBV11-2	TRBJ1-6	.	TGTGCCAGCAGCTTCGAGGGAATCGGTAATTCACCCCTCCACTTT	CASSFEGIGNSPLHF
TRBD2	TRBV7-2	TRBJ2-5	few	TGTGCCAGCAGCTTAGGAGAGCGGGGGGGCGAAGAGACCCAGTACTTC	CASSLGERGGEETQYF
TRBD2	TRBV4-2	TRBJ2-1	.	TGTGCCAGCAGCCTCCCTGAGCTAGCGGACAATGAGCAGTTCTTC	CASSLPELADNEQFF
.	TRBV12-5	TRBJ1-1	.	TGTGCTAGTGGTATCGGGGGTGGCACTGAAGCTTTCTTT	CASGIGGGTEAFF
.	TRBV6-2/TRBV6-3	TRBJ1-1	once	TGTGCCAGCAGTGACGGAGGTAGGGTCCCTTTCTTT	CASSDGGRVPFF
TRBD1	TRBV7-3	TRBJ2-5	many	TGTGCCAGCAGCCCGACAGGGCTCCAAGAGACCCAGTACTTC	CASSPTGLQETQYF
TRBD2	TRBV28	TRBJ2-1	.	TGTGCCAGCAGTACCGGGACTATCTCCTACAATGAGCAGTTCTTC	CASSTGTISYNEQFF
.	TRBV19	TRBJ1-5	.	TGTGCCAGTAGTATAGATGGAGGGATCAATCAGCCCCAGCATTTT	CASSIDGGINQPQHF
TRBD1	TRBV5-4	TRBJ1-6	.	TGTGCCAGCAGTGCCGGGACAGGGTTCTATAATTCACCCCTCCACTTT	CASSAGTGFYNSPLHF
.	TRBV19	TRBJ2-5	.	TGTGCCAGTAGTATGTCAGGGGTCCGGTCCCAGTACTTC	CASSMSGVRSQYF
.	TRBV3-1/TRBV3-2	TRBJ1-4	.	TGTGCCAGCAGCCAGTTTCCTACAGTAACTAATGAAAAACTGTTTTTT	CASSQFPTVTNEKLFF
TRBD1	TRBV9	TRBJ2-4	.	TGTGCCAGCAGCGGGCCCGGGACAGGGGGAAACATTCAGTACTTC	CASSGPGTGGNIQYF
TRBD2	TRBV5-1	TRBJ2-1	.	TGCGCCAGCTCACTCACGGGAGGCTCCTACAATGAGCAGTTCTTC	CASSLTGGSYNEQFF
.	TRBV30	TRBJ1-3	.	TGTGCCTGGAGTGACAGGAAAGCTGGAAACACCATATATTTT	CAWSDRKAGNTIYF
.	TRBV5-1	TRBJ2-1	once	TGCGCCAGCAGCTCCAATCCGGGAAATAACTACAATGAGCAGTTCTTC	CASSSNPGNNYNEQFF
TRBD1	TRBV5-4	TRBJ2-7	.	TGTGCCAGCAGCAGGGGACAGGGGGGTATTGACGAGCAGTACTTC	CASSRGQGGIDEQYF
.	TRBV15	TRBJ1-5	.	TGTGCCACCAGCAGAGATGGGGGGGGCCAGCATTTT	CATSRDGGGQHF
.	TRBV15	TRBJ1-4	.	TGTGCCACCAGCAGAGGGGACACAAATGAAAAACTGTTTTTT	CATSRGDTNEKLFF